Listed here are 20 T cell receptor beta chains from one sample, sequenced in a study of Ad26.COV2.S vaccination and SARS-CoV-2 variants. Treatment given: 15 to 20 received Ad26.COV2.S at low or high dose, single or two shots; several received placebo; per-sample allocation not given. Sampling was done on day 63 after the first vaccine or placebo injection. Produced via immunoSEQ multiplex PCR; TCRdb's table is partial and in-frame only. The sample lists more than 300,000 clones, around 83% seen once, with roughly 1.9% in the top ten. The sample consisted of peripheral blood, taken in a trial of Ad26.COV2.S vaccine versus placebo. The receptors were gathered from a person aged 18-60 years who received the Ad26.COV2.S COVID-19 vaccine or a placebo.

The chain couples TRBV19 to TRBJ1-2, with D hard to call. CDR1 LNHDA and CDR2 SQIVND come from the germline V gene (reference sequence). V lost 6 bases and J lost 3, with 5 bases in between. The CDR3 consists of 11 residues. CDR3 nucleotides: TGTGCCAGTAGATTATACTATGGCTACACCTTC. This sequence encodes CASRLYYGYTF.

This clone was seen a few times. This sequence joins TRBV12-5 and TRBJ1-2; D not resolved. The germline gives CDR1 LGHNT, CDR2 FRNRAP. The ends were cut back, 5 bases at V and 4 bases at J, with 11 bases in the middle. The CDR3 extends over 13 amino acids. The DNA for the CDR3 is TGTGCTAGTGGTACCGGGCACACCTATGGCTACACCTTC. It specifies CASGTGHTYGYTF.

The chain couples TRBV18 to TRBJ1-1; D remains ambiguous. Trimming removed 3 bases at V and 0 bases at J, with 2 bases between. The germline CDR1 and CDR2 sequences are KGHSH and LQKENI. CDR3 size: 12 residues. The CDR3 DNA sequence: TGTGCCAGCTCACCGCTGAACACTGAAGCTTTCTTT. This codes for CASSPLNTEAFF.

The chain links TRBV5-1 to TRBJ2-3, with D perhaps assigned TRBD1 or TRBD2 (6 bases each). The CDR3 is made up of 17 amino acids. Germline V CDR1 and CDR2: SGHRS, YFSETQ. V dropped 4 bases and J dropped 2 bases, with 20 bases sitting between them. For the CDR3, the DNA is TGCGCCAGCAGCCCTCGTCAAGGGGGGCATGTCACAGATACGCAGTATTTT. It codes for CASSPRQGGHVTDTQYF.

The chain's CDR3 is CASRSGQGVIGETQYF. Written as DNA, the CDR3 is TGCGCCAGCAGATCCGGACAGGGGGTTATCGGAGAGACCCAGTACTTC. V and J are TRBV5-1 and TRBJ2-5; 10 nucleotides align to TRBD1. After removal of 5 bases from V and 4 bases from J, the junction contained 11 bases not matched to a gene. Germline V gene lookup returns CDR1 SGHRS and CDR2 YFSETQ. The CDR3 is 16 residues long.

The CDR3 reads CASSQESIYNEQFF. CDR3 nucleotides: TGTGCCAGCAGCCAAGAATCTATATACAATGAGCAGTTCTTC. The chain uses TRBV3-1 (or the pseudogene TRBV3-2) and TRBJ2-1, with D uncertain. The germline V gene encodes CDR1 LGHDT and CDR2 YNNKEL (reference sequence). The CDR3 is made up of 14 amino acids. V gave up 0 bases and J gave up 4 bases, with 7 bases separating them.

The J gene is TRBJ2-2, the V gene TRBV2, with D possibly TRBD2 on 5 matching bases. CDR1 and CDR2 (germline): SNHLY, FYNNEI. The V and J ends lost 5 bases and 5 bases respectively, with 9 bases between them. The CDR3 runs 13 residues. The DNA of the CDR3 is TGTGCCAGCAGTTCTGAGGGAACCGGGGAGCTGTTTTTT. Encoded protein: CASSSEGTGELFF.

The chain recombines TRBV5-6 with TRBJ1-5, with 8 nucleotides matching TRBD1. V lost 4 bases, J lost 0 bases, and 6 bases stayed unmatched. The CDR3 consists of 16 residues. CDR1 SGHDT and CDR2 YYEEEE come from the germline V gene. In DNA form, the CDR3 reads TGTGCCAGCAGCACACAGGGGGTTGATAGCAATCAGCCCCAGCATTTT. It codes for CASSTQGVDSNQPQHF.

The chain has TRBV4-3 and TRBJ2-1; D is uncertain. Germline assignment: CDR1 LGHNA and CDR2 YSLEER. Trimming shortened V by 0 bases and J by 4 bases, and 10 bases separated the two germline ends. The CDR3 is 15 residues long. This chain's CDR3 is CASSQDGSDYNEQFF. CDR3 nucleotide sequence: TGCGCCAGCAGCCAAGACGGCAGTGATTACAATGAGCAGTTCTTC.

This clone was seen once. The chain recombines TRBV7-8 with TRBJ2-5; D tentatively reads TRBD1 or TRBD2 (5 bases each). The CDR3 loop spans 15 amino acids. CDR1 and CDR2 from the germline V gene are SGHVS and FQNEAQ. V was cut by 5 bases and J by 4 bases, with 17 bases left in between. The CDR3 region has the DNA TGTGCCAGCAGCCTCGGGGCGCGAGAGGGAGAGACCCAGTACTTC. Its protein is CASSLGAREGETQYF.

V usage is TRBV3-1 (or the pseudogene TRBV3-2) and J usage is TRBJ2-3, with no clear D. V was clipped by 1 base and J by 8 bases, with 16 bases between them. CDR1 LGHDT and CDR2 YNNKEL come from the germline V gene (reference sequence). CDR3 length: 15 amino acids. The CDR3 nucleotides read TGTGCCAGCAGCCAAGTGAATACCGTCCCCAGTACGCAGTATTTT. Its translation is CASSQVNTVPSTQYF.

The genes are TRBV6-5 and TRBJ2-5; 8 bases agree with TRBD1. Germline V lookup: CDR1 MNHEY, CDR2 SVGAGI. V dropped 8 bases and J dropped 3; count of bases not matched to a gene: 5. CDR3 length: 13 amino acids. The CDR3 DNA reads TGTGCCAGCGTAAGGACAGGGAAAGAGACCCAGTACTTC. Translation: CASVRTGKETQYF.

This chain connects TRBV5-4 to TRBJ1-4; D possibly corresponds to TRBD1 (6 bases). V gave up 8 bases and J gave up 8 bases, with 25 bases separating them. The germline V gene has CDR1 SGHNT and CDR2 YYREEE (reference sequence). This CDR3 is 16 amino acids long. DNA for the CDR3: TGTGCCAGTCGTGTTGGCCCCACAGGGCGGGGAGAAAAACTGTTTTTT. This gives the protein CASRVGPTGRGEKLFF.

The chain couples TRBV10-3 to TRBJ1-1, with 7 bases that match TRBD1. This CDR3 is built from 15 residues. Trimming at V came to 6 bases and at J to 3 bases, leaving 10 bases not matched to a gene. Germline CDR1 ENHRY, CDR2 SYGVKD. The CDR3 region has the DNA TGTGCCATCAGCCAGTACAGGGGAAAGGACACTGAAGCTTTCTTT. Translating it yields CAISQYRGKDTEAFF.

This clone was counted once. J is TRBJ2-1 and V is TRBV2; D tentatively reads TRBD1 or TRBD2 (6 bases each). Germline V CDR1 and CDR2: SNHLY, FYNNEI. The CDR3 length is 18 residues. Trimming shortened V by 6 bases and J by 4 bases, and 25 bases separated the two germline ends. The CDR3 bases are TGTGCCAGCAGCGGCTTATCCCGTTCGGGGGCTACTTACAATGAGCAGTTCTTC. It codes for CASSGLSRSGATYNEQFF.

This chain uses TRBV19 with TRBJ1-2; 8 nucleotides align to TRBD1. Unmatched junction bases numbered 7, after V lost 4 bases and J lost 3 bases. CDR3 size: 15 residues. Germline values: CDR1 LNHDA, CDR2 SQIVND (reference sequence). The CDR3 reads CASSTQGARDYGYTF. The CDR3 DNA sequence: TGTGCCAGTAGTACCCAGGGGGCGCGAGACTATGGCTACACCTTC.

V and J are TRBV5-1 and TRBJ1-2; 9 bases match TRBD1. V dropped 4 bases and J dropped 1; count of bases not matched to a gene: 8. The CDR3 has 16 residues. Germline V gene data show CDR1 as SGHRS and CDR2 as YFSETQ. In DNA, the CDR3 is TGCGCCAGCAGCCGGGACAGGGAAAGGAGTAACTATGGCTACACCTTC. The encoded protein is CASSRDRERSNYGYTF.

DNA of the CDR3: TGCAGCGCTGAGGGGACCGGGACAGGGGCGACTGAAGCTTTCTTT. It yields the protein CSAEGTGTGATEAFF. The rearrangement uses TRBV29-1 and TRBJ1-1; 10 positions agree with TRBD1. The CDR3 has 15 amino acids. V trimming: 7 bases; J trimming: 5 bases; junction bases outside the gene matches: 13. Germline CDR1 SQVTM, CDR2 ANQGSEA.

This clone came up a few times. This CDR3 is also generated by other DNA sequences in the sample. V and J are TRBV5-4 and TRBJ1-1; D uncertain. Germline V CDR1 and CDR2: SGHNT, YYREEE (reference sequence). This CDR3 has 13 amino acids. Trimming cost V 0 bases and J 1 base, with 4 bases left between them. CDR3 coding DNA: TGTGCCAGCAGCTTGGCCAGGAACACTGAAGCTTTCTTT. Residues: CASSLARNTEAFF.

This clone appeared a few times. The CDR3 nucleotides are TGTGCCAGCAGCCTCGCGGTAGGGGCCACAGATACGCAGTATTTT. Residues: CASSLAVGATDTQYF. The chain recombines TRBV3-1 (or the pseudogene TRBV3-2) with TRBJ2-3, with TRBD1 as a possible D gene (5 bases). V was pared by 4 bases and J by 2 bases, with 13 bases between. From germline, CDR1 is LGHDT and CDR2 YNNKEL (reference sequence). This CDR3 contains 15 residues.